This TCR beta chain was recovered during a study of blood T cell repertoires in COVID-19. About the study: PBMCs, B-cell-depleted T cells, or T cells were the source of the cDNA or gDNA that made up the material.

Profiled with immunoSEQ multiplex PCR; TCRdb holds only in-frame clones, not every one. Among over 120,000 clones, about four fifths were seen once, and the ten largest hold around 3.8%. CDR3 length equals 15 residues. Germline V gives CDR1 SGHTA, CDR2 FQGNSA. Remarks on this clone: The junction shows a germline mismatch at one end, possibly a read error.

Sequenced material: peripheral blood. The receptor comes from a man in his 70s who had recovered from COVID-19. The V gene is TRBV7-2, the J gene TRBJ1-2, with a tentative D call TRBD1 (5 bases). This CDR3 is CASNLHGGGDYGYTF. Here the CDR3 DNA reads TGTGCCAGCAACTTACACGGGGGGGGTGACTATGGCTACACCTTC.